These T cell receptor beta chains were read from a single sample in a study of cytomegalovirus exposure and HLA in healthy donors. Generated by immunoSEQ multiplex PCR, the TCRdb table keeps only in-frame clones and is missing some. The data contain some 81,000 clones, 72% of them seen just once; the ten biggest clones take up 11%. The specimen was PBMCs. The receptor set was obtained from a woman in her thirties or forties in good health and CMV-seropositive. Each CDR3 is given without its conserved first and last residue.

J gene	V gene	CDR3 length	CDR3 protein
.	TRBV4-2	13	ASSHDSGGPYEQY
TRBJ2-1	TRBV4-1	14	ASSQGGLGAYNEQF
TRBJ2-7	TRBV5-1	11	ASSWGQAGEQY
TRBJ1-3	TRBV2	12	ASSVVTGGNTIY
TRBJ1-3	TRBV25-1	13	ASTGAGTSGNTIY
TRBJ2-1	TRBV5-1	11	ASSFRQNNEQF
TRBJ1-2	TRBV5-4	11	ASSLALNSGYT
TRBJ2-6	TRBV6-1	15	ASSVGAGTRGVNVLT
TRBJ2-1	TRBV19	11	ASLQGANDEQF
TRBJ2-3	TRBV7-9	13	ASSPREANTDTQY
TRBJ1-1	TRBV10-2	16	ASGVFIGVTRMNTEAF
TRBJ2-1	TRBV10-1	10	ASSVGQNEQF
TRBJ2-7	TRBV21-1	6	ASRAGG
TRBJ1-2	TRBV7-9	10	ASSYDLSGYT
TRBJ1-3	TRBV18	13	ASSSPVNSGNTIY
TRBJ2-7	TRBV19	11	ASSPSGPTRQY
TRBJ2-7	TRBV6-5	12	ASRPTGYSYEQY
TRBJ1-1	TRBV30	11	AWSKQVNTEAF
TRBJ2-3	TRBV5-4	16	ASSETGTGNFGTDTQY
TRBJ1-2	TRBV30	13	AWSEGQGVPYGYT
TRBJ2-7	TRBV28	16	ASSYRTGAGTSLYEQY
TRBJ2-7	TRBV5-4	13	ASSLGTSPSYEQY
TRBJ1-2	TRBV9	12	ASSASGGGGGYT
TRBJ1-5	TRBV6-5	11	ASNRGLGQPQH
TRBJ1-1	TRBV30	15	AWSGLDRRINVAEAF
TRBJ2-3	TRBV7-2	14	ASSLGLAGGPDTQY
TRBJ1-2	TRBV10-3	11	AIHRPGGDGYT
TRBJ2-3	TRBV5-4	12	ASSLAGGGDTQY
TRBJ1-2	TRBV28	14	ASTPGPGAINYGYT
TRBJ2-2	TRBV7-9	12	ASSLQGSTGELF
TRBJ1-5	TRBV6-6	11	ASKAGAIQPQH
TRBJ1-1	TRBV6-1	11	ASSINFNTEAF
TRBJ1-3	TRBV6-1	14	ASSATGLVPGNTIY
TRBJ2-3	TRBV30	13	AWGKTGVETDTQY
.	TRBV15	11	ATSSTESYEQY
TRBJ1-1	TRBV5-4	13	ASRLGTGVNTEAF
TRBJ2-2	TRBV30	13	AWSGTRSGPGELF
TRBJ2-5	TRBV30	12	AWMRGAGQETQY
TRBJ2-3	TRBV19	9	ASHRGDTQY
TRBJ1-1	TRBV18	13	ASSPLRQGETEAF
TRBJ2-5	TRBV5-4	14	ASSLSAAGTGETQY
TRBJ2-2	TRBV4-2	15	ASSQDGRRGNTGELF
TRBJ2-1	TRBV6-1	13	ASSIRTGDGNEQF
TRBJ2-7	TRBV7-9	12	ASSPSGRVYEQY
TRBJ2-1	TRBV12-5	12	ASGGTISYNEQF
TRBJ2-3	TRBV19	10	ASRHSTDTQY
TRBJ1-1	TRBV6-5	12	ASSYSKQGAEAF
TRBJ1-1	TRBV4-1	15	ASSQDGGLPMNTEAF
TRBJ2-1	TRBV30	13	AWTLQGSSYNEQF
TRBJ2-7	TRBV19	11	ASSRQGVYEQY
TRBJ2-7	TRBV7-9	13	ASTTRQGASYEQY